The 18 T cell receptor beta chains listed next were all sequenced from one sample in a study of blood T cells in healthy people across ages. PCR was performed a second time for roughly 7 to 11 cycles using a sample-barcoded 5' primer and a J-beta primer mix. TCRdb recomputed calls from the 5' RACE reads with MiXCR, one row per CDR3 protein. The sample includes 650,000 to 1,000,000 distinct CDR3 sequences, about 45% of them seen just once. Sequenced sample: blood. The receptor set was obtained from an elderly man in good health.

The chain carries TRBV10-3 and TRBJ2-7; TRBD2 agrees at 7 bases. Germline V lookup: CDR1 ENHRY, CDR2 SYGVKD. Trimming cost V 8 bases and J 2 bases; bases outside gene matches: 6. The CDR3 runs 13 residues. CDR3 loop: CAISPAGTYEQYF. CDR3 DNA: TGTGCCATCTCCCCAGCGGGAACCTACGAGCAGTACTTC.

V gene TRBV7-2 combines with J gene TRBJ2-3, with 7 bases that match TRBD2. This CDR3 region has 14 residues. J was trimmed by 10 bases and V by 4 bases; bases with no gene match: 11. Per the germline V gene, CDR1 is SGHTA and CDR2 is FQGNSA. This CDR3 is CASSWGGSWDAQYF. CDR3 bases: TGTGCCAGCAGCTGGGGCGGGAGCTGGGATGCGCAGTATTTT.

This clonotype has ten or more counts. The gene calls are TRBV2 and TRBJ2-3; 10 nucleotides agree with TRBD1. Unmatched junction bases numbered 3, after V lost 6 bases and J lost 0 bases. In germline, CDR1 is SNHLY, CDR2 FYNNEI. There are 15 residues in the CDR3. The CDR3 region has the DNA TGTGCCAGCAGAGGGACAGGGGTTAGCACAGATACGCAGTATTTT. This sequence encodes CASRGTGVSTDTQYF.

The chain combines TRBV5-1 with TRBJ2-1; maybe TRBD1 (5 bases). CDR3 length: 13 amino acids. Trimming took off 6 bases at V and 7 bases at J, with 14 bases between the two ends. The V gene's germline CDR1 is SGHRS and CDR2 YFSETQ. This CDR3 reads CASKRGAGNEQFF. CDR3 sequence (DNA): TGCGCCAGCAAGCGTGGGGCTGGGAATGAGCAGTTCTTC.

V is TRBV28 and J is TRBJ2-2, with D possibly being TRBD1 (5 bases). The V gene lost 9 bases and the J gene lost 3 bases, with 17 bases spanning the gap. The CDR3 is 15 amino acids. Germline V gene lookup returns CDR1 MDHEN and CDR2 SYDVKM. CDR3 sequence reads: CASSPGSRDTGELFF. DNA of the CDR3: TGTGCCAGTAGTCCTGGCAGCAGGGACACCGGGGAGCTGTTTTTT.

At least ten counts were recorded for this clonotype. The chain uses TRBV4-2 and TRBJ2-7; TRBD2 aligns across 11 bases. CDR1 is LGHNA and CDR2 is YNFKEQ in the germline V gene. The CDR3 runs 14 residues. Trimming cost V 1 base and J 4 bases; bases outside gene matches: 0. CDR3 sequence: CASSQGLAGYEQYF. Written as DNA, the CDR3 is TGTGCCAGCAGCCAAGGACTAGCGGGGTACGAGCAGTACTTC.

This clonotype was seen many times. The chain carries TRBV20-1 and TRBJ2-7; D possibly uses TRBD1 or TRBD2 (5 bases each). Between the trimmed V and J ends, which lost 4 bases and 2 bases, there was a span of 21 bases. The CDR3 loop spans 16 amino acids. Germline V gives CDR1 DFQATT, CDR2 SNEGSKA (reference sequence). CDR3 bases: TGCAGTGCTATCCCGTACCGGGACGCCGTGGCCTACGAGCAGTACTTC. Protein sequence: CSAIPYRDAVAYEQYF.

The V gene is TRBV6-1, the J gene TRBJ2-1, with TRBD2 matching 7 bases. With 6 bases clipped from V and 6 bases from J, the junction kept 8 bases outside the gene matches. Germline CDR1 and CDR2: MNHNS and SASEGT. The CDR3 has 14 residues. The CDR3 loop reads CASSEGGSINEQFF. The CDR3 bases are TGTGCCAGCAGCGAGGGCGGGAGTATCAATGAGCAGTTCTTC.

This clonotype was picked up a small number of times. The chain joins TRBV11-3 to TRBJ2-3, with 9 bases fitting TRBD2. The CDR3 covers 17 residues. Trimming removed 3 bases from V and 3 bases from J; junction bases left unmatched: 10. Germline values: CDR1 SGHNT, CDR2 YENEEA. The chain's CDR3 is CASSFYAGGYGTDTQYF. DNA of the CDR3: TGTGCCAGCAGCTTTTACGCGGGAGGGTATGGTACAGATACGCAGTATTTT. The whole variable domain, remainder taken from reference TRBV11-3 and TRBJ2-3, is EAGVVQSPRYKIIEKKQPVAFWCNPISGHNTLYWYLQNLGQGPELLIRYENEEAVDDSQLPKDRFSAERLKGVDSTLKIQPAELGDSAVYLCASSFYAGGYGTDTQYFGPGTRLTVL.

V is TRBV7-3 and J is TRBJ2-1; TRBD2 matches 8 bases. Trimming removed 0 bases from V and 6 bases from J; junction bases left unmatched: 7. There are 16 residues in the CDR3. Germline-derived CDR1 and CDR2 are SGHTA and FQGTGA. CDR3 nucleotide sequence: TGTGCCAGCAGCTTAACAACCGGGACTAGAGGCAATGAGCAGTTCTTC. Translating gives CASSLTTGTRGNEQFF.

J is TRBJ2-1 and V is TRBV14; D gene uncertain. The DNA matches TRBJ2-7 better at its end, which makes the J call doubtful. This CDR3 region has 16 residues. CDR1 is SGHDN, CDR2 FVKESK, per germline. The CDR3 region is CASSQVGLMSYNEQYF. The CDR3 nucleotides are TGTGCCAGCAGCCAAGTAGGCCTAATGTCCTACAATGAGCAGTACTTC.

This chain's CDR3 is CATSRGRVQFF. CDR3 sequence (DNA): TGTGCCACCAGCAGAGGACGGGTGCAGTTCTTC. The chain combines TRBV15 with TRBJ2-1; unclear D gene. The CDR3 runs to 11 residues. Germline V lookup: CDR1 LNHNV, CDR2 YYDKDF (reference sequence). V was trimmed by 1 base and J by 12 bases, leaving 7 bases between them.

DNA of the CDR3: TGTGCCAGCAGTTCCCGTCAGACTAGCGGCCGCACAGATACGCAGTATTTT. It specifies CASSSRQTSGRTDTQYF. The rearrangement links TRBV27 to TRBJ2-3; 9 positions match TRBD2. CDR3 length: 17 residues. V shed 4 bases and J 1 base; nucleotides not matched to a gene: 9. Germline CDR1 reads MNHEY; CDR2 reads SMNVEV (reference sequence).

The chain recombines TRBV6-2 or TRBV6-3 with TRBJ1-6, with 7 bases matching TRBD1. The CDR3 totals 19 residues. Germline V CDR1 and CDR2: MNHEY, SVGEGT. V lost 6 bases, J lost 4 bases, and 18 bases stayed unmatched. CDR3 sequence (DNA): TGTGCCAGCAGGGAGAGACAGGGATCCATCCGGCGGTATAATTCACCCCTCCACTTT. Its translation: CASRERQGSIRRYNSPLHF.

The J gene is TRBJ2-1, the V gene TRBV7-2, with 7 bases matching TRBD2. V lost 1 base to trimming and J lost 4 bases; unmatched junction nucleotides: 1. Germline V CDR1 and CDR2: SGHTA, FQGNSA. The CDR3 is 14 amino acids. DNA for the CDR3: TGTGCCAGCAGCTTAGGGACTAGGTACAATGAGCAGTTCTTC. This sequence encodes CASSLGTRYNEQFF.

Concerning this clonotype: One end of the junction varies from germline; a read error may be responsible. The CDR3 loop is CASTFVRLNEQFF. As DNA, the CDR3 is TGTGCCAGCACCTTCGTACGGTTGAATGAACAGTTCTTC. The J gene is TRBJ2-1, the V gene TRBV28; D is ambiguous. Germline lookup yields CDR1 MDHEN and CDR2 SYDVKM. The CDR3 totals 13 residues.

The J gene is TRBJ1-4, the V gene TRBV20-1; 10 bases agree with TRBD1. The J segment lost 8 bases and the V segment lost 0 bases, leaving 3 bases of the junction unmatched. The CDR3 length is 14 residues. Germline V gene data show CDR1 as DFQATT and CDR2 as SNEGSKA (reference sequence). The CDR3 protein is CSAREGTGAEKLFF. DNA for the CDR3: TGCAGTGCTAGAGAAGGGACAGGGGCCGAAAAACTGTTTTTT.

The chain links TRBV6-5 to TRBJ2-3, with D possibly being TRBD2 (5 bases). Germline values: CDR1 MNHEY, CDR2 SVGAGI. The germline V and J ends were trimmed by 2 bases and 11 bases, with 14 bases remaining between them. The CDR3 is made up of 13 amino acids. In DNA form, the CDR3 reads TGTGCCAGCAGTTACGGACTCGCCAATCTGCAGTATTTT. Its translation is CASSYGLANLQYF.